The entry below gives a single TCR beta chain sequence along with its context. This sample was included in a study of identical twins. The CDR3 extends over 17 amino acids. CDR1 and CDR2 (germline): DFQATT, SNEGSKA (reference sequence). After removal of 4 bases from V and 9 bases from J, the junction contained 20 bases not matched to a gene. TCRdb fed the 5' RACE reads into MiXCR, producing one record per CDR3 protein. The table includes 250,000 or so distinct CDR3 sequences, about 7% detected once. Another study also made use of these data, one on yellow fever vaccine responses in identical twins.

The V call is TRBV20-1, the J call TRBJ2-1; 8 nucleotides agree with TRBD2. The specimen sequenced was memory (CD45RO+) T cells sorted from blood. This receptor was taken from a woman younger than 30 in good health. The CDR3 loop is CSATSREAGAIRVEQFF. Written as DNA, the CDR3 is TGCAGTGCTACCAGCCGCGAAGCGGGAGCTATCCGTGTTGAGCAGTTCTTC.